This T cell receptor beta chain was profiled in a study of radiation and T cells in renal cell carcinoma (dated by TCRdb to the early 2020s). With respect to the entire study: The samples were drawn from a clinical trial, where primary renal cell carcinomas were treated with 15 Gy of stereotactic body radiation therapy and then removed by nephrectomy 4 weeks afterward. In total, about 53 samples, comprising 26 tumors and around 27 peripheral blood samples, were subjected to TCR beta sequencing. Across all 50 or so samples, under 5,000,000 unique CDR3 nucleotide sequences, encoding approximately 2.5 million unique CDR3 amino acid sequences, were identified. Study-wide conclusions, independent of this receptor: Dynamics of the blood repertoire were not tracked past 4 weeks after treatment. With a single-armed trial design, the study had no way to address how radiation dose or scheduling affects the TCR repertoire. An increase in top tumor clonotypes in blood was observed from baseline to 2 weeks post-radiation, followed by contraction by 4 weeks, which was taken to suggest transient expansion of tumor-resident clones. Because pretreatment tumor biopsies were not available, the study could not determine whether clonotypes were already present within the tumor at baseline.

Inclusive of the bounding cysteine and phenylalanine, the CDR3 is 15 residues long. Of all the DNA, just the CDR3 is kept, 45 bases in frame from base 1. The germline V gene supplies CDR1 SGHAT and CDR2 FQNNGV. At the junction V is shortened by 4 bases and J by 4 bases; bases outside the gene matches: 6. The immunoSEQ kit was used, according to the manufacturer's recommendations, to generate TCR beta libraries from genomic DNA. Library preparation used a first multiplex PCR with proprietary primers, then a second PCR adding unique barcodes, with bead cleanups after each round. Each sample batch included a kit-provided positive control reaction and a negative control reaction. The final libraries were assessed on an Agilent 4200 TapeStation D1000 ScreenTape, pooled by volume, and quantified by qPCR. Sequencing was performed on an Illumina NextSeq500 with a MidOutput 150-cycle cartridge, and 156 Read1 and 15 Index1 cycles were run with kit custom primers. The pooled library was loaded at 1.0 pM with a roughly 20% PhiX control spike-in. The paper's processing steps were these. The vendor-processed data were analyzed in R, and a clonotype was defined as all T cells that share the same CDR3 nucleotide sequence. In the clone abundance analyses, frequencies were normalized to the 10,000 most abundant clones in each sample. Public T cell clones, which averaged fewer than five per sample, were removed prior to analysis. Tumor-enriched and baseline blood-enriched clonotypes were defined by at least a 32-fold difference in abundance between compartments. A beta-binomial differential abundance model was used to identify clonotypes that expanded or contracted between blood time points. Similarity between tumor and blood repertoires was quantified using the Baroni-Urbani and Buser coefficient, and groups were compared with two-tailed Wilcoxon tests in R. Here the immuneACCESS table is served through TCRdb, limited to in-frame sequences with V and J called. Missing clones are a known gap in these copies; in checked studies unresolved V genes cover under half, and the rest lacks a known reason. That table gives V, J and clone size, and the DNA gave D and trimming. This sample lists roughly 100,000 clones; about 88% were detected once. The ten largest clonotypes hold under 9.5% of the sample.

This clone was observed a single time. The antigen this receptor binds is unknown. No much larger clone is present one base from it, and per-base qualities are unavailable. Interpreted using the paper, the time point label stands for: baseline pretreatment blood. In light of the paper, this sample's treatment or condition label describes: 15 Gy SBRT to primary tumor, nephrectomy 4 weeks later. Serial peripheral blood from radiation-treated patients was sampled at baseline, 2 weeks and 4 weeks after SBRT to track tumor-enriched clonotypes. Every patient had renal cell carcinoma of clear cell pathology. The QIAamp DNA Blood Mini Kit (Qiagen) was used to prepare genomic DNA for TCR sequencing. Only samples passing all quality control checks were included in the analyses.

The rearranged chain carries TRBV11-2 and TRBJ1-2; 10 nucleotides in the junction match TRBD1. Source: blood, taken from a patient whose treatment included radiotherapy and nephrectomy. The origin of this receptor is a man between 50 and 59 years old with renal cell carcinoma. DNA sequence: TGTGCCAGCAGCTCCCCGGACAGGGGGATCTATGGCTACACCTTC. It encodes CASSSPDRGIYGYTF.